The 8 T cell receptor beta chains below were found in one sample sequenced in a study of cytomegalovirus exposure and HLA in healthy donors. This PCR relied on a set of 60 Vbeta primers and 13 Jbeta primers. Sequencing used immunoSEQ multiplex PCR; TCRdb keeps in-frame clones, though not all of them. The sample carries 90,000 or so clones, over 75% recorded once. Material: PBMCs. The source of these receptors is a male donor in good health and CMV-seropositive.

The chain couples TRBV10-2 to TRBJ2-1; D may be TRBD1 (5 bases). The ends were cut back, 6 bases at V and 9 bases at J, with 9 bases in the middle. Per germline, CDR1 WSHSY and CDR2 SAAADI. The length of the CDR3 is 11 residues. The CDR3 sequence is CASSLGAEQFF. The CDR3 DNA sequence: TGCGCCAGCAGCCTAGGGGCTGAGCAGTTCTTC.

V usage is TRBV10-3 and J usage is TRBJ2-7; 10 bases map to TRBD1. CDR3 length: 14 residues. The germline V gene has CDR1 ENHRY and CDR2 SYGVKD. V was clipped by 5 bases and J by 2 bases; unmatched bases: 3. The CDR3 coding sequence is TGTGCCATCAGTAGGGGACAGGGGACCTACGAGCAGTACTTC. It yields the protein CAISRGQGTYEQYF.

V and J are TRBV7-3 and TRBJ1-2, with D perhaps matching TRBD1 (6 bases). V was shortened by 5 bases and J by 8 bases, with 15 bases between the two germline ends. CDR1 and CDR2 from the germline V gene are SGHTA and FQGTGA. This CDR3 spans 13 amino acids. The CDR3 coding sequence is TGTGCCAGCAGCCCGACAGGCCTGGGGGGCTACACCTTC. Amino acid sequence: CASSPTGLGGYTF.

This rearrangement joins TRBV5-1 to TRBJ2-2, with 8 bases lining up with TRBD2. The germline V gene has CDR1 SGHRS and CDR2 YFSETQ. This CDR3 spans 15 amino acids. Unmatched junction bases numbered 6, after V lost 4 bases and J lost 4 bases. The CDR3 DNA reads TGCGCCAGCAGCCCGAGCGGGAGCCGCACCGGGGAGCTGTTTTTT. Encoded protein: CASSPSGSRTGELFF.

CDR3 sequence: CASSLQWTGYNEQFF. The CDR3 nucleotides are TGTGCCAGCAGCCTTCAATGGACAGGGTACAATGAGCAGTTCTTC. The chain couples TRBV21-1 to TRBJ2-1; the table's D call TRBD1 went unverified against the DNA. TRBV21-1 is reported as a pseudogene. The CDR3 loop spans 15 amino acids.

The V call is TRBV29-1, the J call TRBJ1-1; 7 bases are shared with TRBD1. Trimming took 4 bases from V and 5 from J; bases not matched to a gene: 7. This CDR3 region has 13 residues. CDR1 and CDR2 from the germline V gene are SQVTM and ANQGSEA. CDR3: CSVGIGQATEAFF. The DNA of the CDR3 is TGCAGCGTTGGAATCGGACAGGCTACTGAAGCTTTCTTT.

The chain carries TRBV5-6 and TRBJ2-7; 8 nucleotides match TRBD2. Germline assignment: CDR1 SGHDT and CDR2 YYEEEE. The CDR3 has 13 residues. V lost 2 bases to trimming and J lost 5 bases; unmatched junction nucleotides: 3. CDR3 DNA: TGTGCCAGCAGCTTCGGCGGGGGGCACGAGCAGTACTTC. This codes for CASSFGGGHEQYF.

This sequence joins TRBV7-6 and TRBJ2-1; 11 positions match TRBD2. The CDR3 runs to 15 residues. CDR1 and CDR2 from the germline V gene are SGHVS and FNYEAQ. The J segment lost 5 bases and the V segment lost 0 bases, leaving 0 bases of the junction unmatched. CDR3 DNA: TGTGCCAGCAGCTTAGCGACTAGCGGGAACAATGAGCAGTTCTTC. Amino acid sequence: CASSLATSGNNEQFF.